The rows below give T cell receptor beta chains drawn from one sample of a study of Tregs in tolerant kidney transplant recipients. Generated by immunoSEQ multiplex PCR, the TCRdb table keeps only in-frame clones and is missing some. The sample has some 100,000 clones; roughly 92% are singletons. Sequencing was carried out using CD4+ T cells from blood. The receptors were gathered from a human donor in good health. The CDR3 runs from the conserved cysteine through the conserved F or W. A D gene is named only where the DNA matches it firmly. Clone size is given for some rows only: seen once, a few or many times, or a class if the clone is expanded.

v_call	j_call	clone_size	d_call	cdr3_nt	cdr3_aa
TRBV29-1	TRBJ1-2	.	TRBD1	TGCAGCGTTGACGACAGGGAGAGAAATGGCTACACCTTC	CSVDDRERNGYTF
TRBV5-1	TRBJ2-3	.	.	TGCGCCAGCAGCGAGTCCCCACCAGATACGCAGTATTTT	CASSESPPDTQYF
TRBV10-2	TRBJ2-1	.	TRBD2	TGCGCCAGCAACCAAGGGACTAGCGGGAGGTACAATGAGCAGTTCTTC	CASNQGTSGRYNEQFF
TRBV19	TRBJ1-1	.	.	TGTGCCAGTAGTAACAGGAGAAACACTGAAGCTTTCTTT	CASSNRRNTEAFF
TRBV12-5	TRBJ2-1	once	TRBD1	TGTGCTAGTGGACTTACAGGGGGCGGAGGTGAGCAGTTCTTC	CASGLTGGGGEQFF
TRBV5-1	TRBJ1-1	.	TRBD1	TGCGCCAGCAGCTTGGCACAGGGGTACACTGAAGCTTTCTTT	CASSLAQGYTEAFF
TRBV5-1	TRBJ1-1	.	.	TGCGCCAGCAGCTTGGGGGGCGGCCTGAACACTGAAGCTTTCTTT	CASSLGGGLNTEAFF
TRBV6-1	TRBJ2-2	.	.	TGTGCCAGCAGGGAGGGACACCCCACCGGGGAGCTGTTTTTT	CASREGHPTGELFF
TRBV6-1	TRBJ1-1	.	.	TGTGCCAGCATCTTCAGGCTGAACACTGAAGCTTTCTTT	CASIFRLNTEAFF
TRBV30	TRBJ2-1	.	TRBD2	TGTGCCTGGAGTGGGGAGGCGGGAGACGACAATGAGCAGTTCTTC	CAWSGEAGDDNEQFF
TRBV11-3	TRBJ2-3	.	.	TGTGCCAGCAGCTTCGGGGGAAGCACAGATACGCAGTATTTT	CASSFGGSTDTQYF
TRBV9	TRBJ1-1	.	.	TGTGCCAGCAGCCCCCGATGGGGGGATACGGGCACTGAAGCTTTCTTT	CASSPRWGDTGTEAFF
TRBV6-5	TRBJ2-2	.	TRBD2	TGTGCCAGCAGTAGACTAGCGGGAGTTAACGGGGAGCTGTTTTTT	CASSRLAGVNGELFF
TRBV7-2	TRBJ1-4	.	TRBD1	TGTGCCAGCAGCTTACCCTCGACAGGGCGGGAAAAACTGTTTTTT	CASSLPSTGREKLFF
TRBV29-1	TRBJ2-3	.	.	TGCAGCGTCCCGGAGGATACGCAGTATTTT	CSVPEDTQYF
TRBV13	TRBJ2-5	.	.	TGTGCCAGCAGCTTAACCCCTCCGTTAGGGGGGGAGACCCAGTACTTC	CASSLTPPLGGETQYF
TRBV2	TRBJ2-1	.	.	TGTGCCAGCAGTGATCCCCCTACCCAGCAGTTCTTC	CASSDPPTQQFF
TRBV18	TRBJ2-1	once	TRBD2	TGTGCCAGCTCACCAAATAGCGGGAGCTACAATGAGCAGTTCTTC	CASSPNSGSYNEQFF
TRBV4-2	TRBJ1-1	.	.	TGTGCCAGCAGCCATGACTTGACAGGCTTGAACACTGAAGCTTTCTTT	CASSHDLTGLNTEAFF
TRBV30	TRBJ1-1	few	.	TGTGCCTGGAGTTCCCGAGGGGGGCTCGAAGCTTTCTTT	CAWSSRGGLEAFF
TRBV15	TRBJ1-2	.	.	TGTGCCACTGATCGAGGGGGTGCGAACTATGGCTACACCTTC	CATDRGGANYGYTF
TRBV11-2	TRBJ2-1	.	TRBD2	TGTGCCAGCAGCTTAGTTGGCGGGGGGATGGGTGAGCAGTTCTTC	CASSLVGGGMGEQFF
TRBV19	TRBJ2-7	.	.	TGTGCCAGTAGTTTCCGGACAGGGACTAGCTCCTACGAGCAGTACTTC	CASSFRTGTSSYEQYF
TRBV5-1	TRBJ1-1	.	.	TGCGCCAGCAGCTTTACCTTCGACAGTGAAGCTTTCTTT	CASSFTFDSEAFF
TRBV5-4	TRBJ1-2	once	.	TGTGCCAGCAGCTTGGGAAACAGGGACCAGGTCGGTGGCTACACCTTC	CASSLGNRDQVGGYTF
TRBV5-1	TRBJ1-6	few	.	TGCGCCAGCAGCTCAAATTCACCCCTCCACTTT	CASSSNSPLHF
TRBV30	TRBJ2-5	.	.	TGTGCCTGGAGTGTTAGCGAGGGAGAGACCCAGTACTTC	CAWSVSEGETQYF
TRBV11-2	TRBJ1-1	.	TRBD1	TGTGCCAGCAGCTTAAGGGGGCCCGAAGCTTTCTTT	CASSLRGPEAFF
TRBV7-2	TRBJ2-1	.	.	TGTGCCAGCAGCCCACAGGTGAGCTCCTACAATGAGCAGTTCTTC	CASSPQVSSYNEQFF
TRBV19	TRBJ2-7	.	TRBD1	TGTGCCAGTAGACCGGGACAGGGGATACACGAGCAGTACTTC	CASRPGQGIHEQYF
TRBV27	TRBJ2-3	.	TRBD2	TGTGCCAGCAGTTTACCCCGCGAGGGACTAGCGGGGGGGTTAGTCACAGATACGCAGTATTTT	CASSLPREGLAGGLVTDTQYF
TRBV6-5	TRBJ2-4	.	TRBD1	TGTGCCAGCAGTTACGCGGGACAGGGAAACATTCAGTACTTC	CASSYAGQGNIQYF
TRBV6-6	TRBJ1-4	.	.	TGTGCCAGCAGTGACTCAGGGGAATATGAAAAACTGTTTTTT	CASSDSGEYEKLFF
TRBV7-2	TRBJ2-1	.	TRBD2	TGTGCCAGCAGCTTAGGGACAAGGGCGGGGGGCTACAATGAGCAGTTCTTC	CASSLGTRAGGYNEQFF
TRBV15	TRBJ1-2	.	.	TGTGCCACCAGCCGAGGGGATGGGGGGTTCTATGGCTACACCTTC	CATSRGDGGFYGYTF
TRBV15	TRBJ2-2	.	.	TGTGCCACCAGCGCCCGGACGAACACCGGGGAGCTGTTTTTT	CATSARTNTGELFF
TRBV19	TRBJ2-5	.	.	TGTGCCAGTTCTGCAGAGAGGGGGGAGACCCAGTACTTC	CASSAERGETQYF
TRBV10-1	TRBJ1-1	.	TRBD1	TGCGCCACCCTCACAGGGGGAAGGGCTTTCTTT	CATLTGGRAFF
TRBV5-4	TRBJ2-3	.	TRBD2	TGTGCCAGCAGCTCTTTAGCGGGGGGAAGTACAGATACGCAGTATTTT	CASSSLAGGSTDTQYF
TRBV5-4	TRBJ2-7	.	TRBD1	TGTGCCAGCAGCGCTAGACAGGGGGAATACGAGCAGTACTTC	CASSARQGEYEQYF
TRBV18	TRBJ2-5	.	TRBD1	TGTGCCAGCTCACCCTGGACAGGGAACCAAGAGACCCAGTACTTC	CASSPWTGNQETQYF
TRBV19	TRBJ2-2	.	TRBD2	TGTGCCAGTAGTATAGTACGGGGGAGGGGAGTGGACACCGGGGAGCTGTTTTTT	CASSIVRGRGVDTGELFF
TRBV11-2	TRBJ2-7	.	TRBD2	TGTGCCAGCAGTTCACAGACTAGCGGGAGGACAACTCTTTACGAGCAGTACTTC	CASSSQTSGRTTLYEQYF
TRBV5-1	TRBJ1-3	.	.	TGCGCCAGCAGTTCTGGTGACGCTGGAAACACCATATATTTT	CASSSGDAGNTIYF
TRBV9	TRBJ1-1	.	.	TGTGCCAGCAGCGTAGGGGGATTCGGCACTGAAGCTTTCTTT	CASSVGGFGTEAFF
TRBV7-9	TRBJ2-7	.	.	TGTGCCAGCAGCCCGCGGCAGGGCAGCTCCTACGAGCAGTACTTC	CASSPRQGSSYEQYF
TRBV10-1	TRBJ1-1	.	.	TGCGCCAGCAGTGATGGAGTCACTGAAGCTTTCTTT	CASSDGVTEAFF
TRBV4-2	TRBJ2-4	.	.	TGTGCCAGCAGCCAGTGGACTAGTAGGGGGGAGGACATTCAGTACTTC	CASSQWTSRGEDIQYF
TRBV5-4	TRBJ2-3	.	TRBD2	TGTGCCAGCAGCTTGGTTGATAGCGGGAGTACTAGCACAGATACGCAGTATTTT	CASSLVDSGSTSTDTQYF
TRBV19	TRBJ2-7	once	.	TGTGCCAGTAGCCGAAGCGGCCGGCCCTCCTACGAGCAGTACTTC	CASSRSGRPSYEQYF
TRBV7-9	TRBJ2-7	.	.	TGTGCCAGCAGCCTCCCCCGTGTGGGGTCCAAGTACTTC	CASSLPRVGSKYF
TRBV2	TRBJ2-7	.	.	TGTGCCAGCAGTGAGGAGAAAATCTCCTACGAGCAGTACTTC	CASSEEKISYEQYF
TRBV29-1	TRBJ2-3	.	.	TGCAGCGGCCTCCGGGACACCACAGATACGCAGTATTTT	CSGLRDTTDTQYF
TRBV5-4	TRBJ2-3	.	TRBD2	TGTGCCAGCAGCTTGTCTCCGGGGGGGACAGATACGCAGTATTTT	CASSLSPGGTDTQYF
TRBV6-6	TRBJ2-3	.	.	TGTGCCAGCAGTCCGGGACTCGCTAGCACAGATACGCAGTATTTT	CASSPGLASTDTQYF
TRBV19	TRBJ2-2	.	TRBD2	TGTGCCAGTAAGTCATACGGGAGGAAGCTGTTTTTT	CASKSYGRKLFF
TRBV7-2	TRBJ2-2	once	TRBD1	TGTGCCAGCAGCCACTGGACAGGGTCGGACGGGGAGCTGTTTTTT	CASSHWTGSDGELFF
TRBV19	TRBJ2-6	.	.	TGTGCCAGTAGTATCAGGACCGGACGTTTGTCTGGGGCCAACGTCCTGACTTTC	CASSIRTGRLSGANVLTF
TRBV7-9	TRBJ2-5	.	.	TGTGCCAGCAGCTCGACCGGGGGAGGAGAGACCCAGTACTTC	CASSSTGGGETQYF
TRBV19	TRBJ2-3	.	TRBD1	TGTGCCAGTAGTATCTTACAGGGGGCAAGCACAGATACGCAGTATTTT	CASSILQGASTDTQYF